This T cell receptor beta chain was sequenced during a study of blood T cell repertoires in COVID-19 (dated by TCRdb to 2018 to 2020). For the study in its entirety: Collaborator samples came from the United States, Italy and Spain and covered acute and convalescent phases of COVID-19. The material from the prospective study consisted of cDNA or gDNA derived from T cells, B-cell-depleted T cells, or PBMCs. Subjects who had been exposed to COVID-19, were actively infected with it, or had recovered from it provided the deeply sampled blood TCRbeta repertoires that made up the dataset. The repertoires were made available in a free public database intended to serve as a resource for research on the immune response to SARS-CoV-2. The samples were drawn from the first 160 participants of the ongoing ImmuneRACE study and from over 950 subjects provided by 6 global collaborators. A de-identified subject ID, COVID-19 status, age in years and sex were almost always included in the sample metadata. Where HLA class I and class II types were available, the types were taken from metadata supplied by the sample provider, not from assay-based typing.

Overall study outcomes, separate from this receptor: How much clinical and demographic metadata was included differed by source and by participant, and the metadata was provided uncurated.

Participants in the prospective study were aged about 18 to 90 years, lived in about two dozen United States geographic areas, and enrolled through a virtual design. To assign participants to cohorts, the prospective study relied on clinical history that participants themselves reported in a screening survey and a study questionnaire. Exposed participants were defined as having been in contact with someone with a PCR-confirmed or clinician-diagnosed COVID-19 case within 2 weeks of study entry. In the prospective study, whole blood, serum and a nasopharyngeal or oropharyngeal swab were collected from each participant by mobile phlebotomists. Over a 2-month period, participants in the prospective study had the option of providing additional blood draws and questionnaires. Before DNA extraction, prospective study blood samples were shipped either frozen or at room temperature. V is shortened by 0 bases, J by 8 bases, and the region joining them spans 13 bases. Based on the germline V gene (reference sequence), the CDR1 and CDR2 sequences are LNHNV and YYDKDF. The CDR3 holds 14 amino acids from the cysteine to the phenylalanine. Only the CDR3 part of the read is kept: 42 bases, read in frame from the first base.

Note on this clone: No cognate antigen has been identified for it. Per-base quality was not reported, and no clone a single base away is much larger than it.

The immunoSEQ Assay, a bias-controlled multiplex PCR, was used to amplify TCRbeta CDR3 regions from genomic DNA. The paper's processing steps were these. The number of nucleated cells in each sample was estimated by amplification of reference gene primers within the assay. To quantify the absolute abundance of each unique TCRbeta CDR3 rearrangement, sequence reads were collapsed and filtered. For each sample, productive Simpson clonality was calculated by taking the square root of Simpson's diversity index across productive rearrangements. Imported from immuneACCESS, the table was reduced by TCRdb to in-frame sequences with V and J called. These copies leave out some clones; in studies compared against another copy, an unresolved V gene accounts for under half, and the cause of the remainder is not known. V and J calls and clone size are copied from that table; D and trimming were computed from the DNA. The sample yields 200,000 to 250,000 clones; 88% were counted once. The ten largest clones add up to about 3.5% of the sample.

Rearrangement joined TRBV15 to TRBJ1-2; the D gene is perhaps TRBD1, from 5 matching bases. The receptor was derived from a woman aged 25 to 39 who had been exposed to COVID-19. The sample taken for sequencing was PBMCs or T cells enriched from blood (not recorded which). The DNA is TGTGCCACCAGCAGAGATCCAGGGCCTGGAGGCTACACCTTC. Translated, this is CATSRDPGPGGYTF. The CDR3, completed at both ends by the reference TRBV15 and TRBJ1-2 genes, gives the full variable domain DAMVIQNPRYQVTQFGKPVTLSCSQTLNHNVMYWYQQKSSQAPKLLFHYYDKDFNNEADTPDNFQSRRPNTSFCFLDIRSPGLGDTAMYLCATSRDPGPGGYTFGSGTRLTVV.